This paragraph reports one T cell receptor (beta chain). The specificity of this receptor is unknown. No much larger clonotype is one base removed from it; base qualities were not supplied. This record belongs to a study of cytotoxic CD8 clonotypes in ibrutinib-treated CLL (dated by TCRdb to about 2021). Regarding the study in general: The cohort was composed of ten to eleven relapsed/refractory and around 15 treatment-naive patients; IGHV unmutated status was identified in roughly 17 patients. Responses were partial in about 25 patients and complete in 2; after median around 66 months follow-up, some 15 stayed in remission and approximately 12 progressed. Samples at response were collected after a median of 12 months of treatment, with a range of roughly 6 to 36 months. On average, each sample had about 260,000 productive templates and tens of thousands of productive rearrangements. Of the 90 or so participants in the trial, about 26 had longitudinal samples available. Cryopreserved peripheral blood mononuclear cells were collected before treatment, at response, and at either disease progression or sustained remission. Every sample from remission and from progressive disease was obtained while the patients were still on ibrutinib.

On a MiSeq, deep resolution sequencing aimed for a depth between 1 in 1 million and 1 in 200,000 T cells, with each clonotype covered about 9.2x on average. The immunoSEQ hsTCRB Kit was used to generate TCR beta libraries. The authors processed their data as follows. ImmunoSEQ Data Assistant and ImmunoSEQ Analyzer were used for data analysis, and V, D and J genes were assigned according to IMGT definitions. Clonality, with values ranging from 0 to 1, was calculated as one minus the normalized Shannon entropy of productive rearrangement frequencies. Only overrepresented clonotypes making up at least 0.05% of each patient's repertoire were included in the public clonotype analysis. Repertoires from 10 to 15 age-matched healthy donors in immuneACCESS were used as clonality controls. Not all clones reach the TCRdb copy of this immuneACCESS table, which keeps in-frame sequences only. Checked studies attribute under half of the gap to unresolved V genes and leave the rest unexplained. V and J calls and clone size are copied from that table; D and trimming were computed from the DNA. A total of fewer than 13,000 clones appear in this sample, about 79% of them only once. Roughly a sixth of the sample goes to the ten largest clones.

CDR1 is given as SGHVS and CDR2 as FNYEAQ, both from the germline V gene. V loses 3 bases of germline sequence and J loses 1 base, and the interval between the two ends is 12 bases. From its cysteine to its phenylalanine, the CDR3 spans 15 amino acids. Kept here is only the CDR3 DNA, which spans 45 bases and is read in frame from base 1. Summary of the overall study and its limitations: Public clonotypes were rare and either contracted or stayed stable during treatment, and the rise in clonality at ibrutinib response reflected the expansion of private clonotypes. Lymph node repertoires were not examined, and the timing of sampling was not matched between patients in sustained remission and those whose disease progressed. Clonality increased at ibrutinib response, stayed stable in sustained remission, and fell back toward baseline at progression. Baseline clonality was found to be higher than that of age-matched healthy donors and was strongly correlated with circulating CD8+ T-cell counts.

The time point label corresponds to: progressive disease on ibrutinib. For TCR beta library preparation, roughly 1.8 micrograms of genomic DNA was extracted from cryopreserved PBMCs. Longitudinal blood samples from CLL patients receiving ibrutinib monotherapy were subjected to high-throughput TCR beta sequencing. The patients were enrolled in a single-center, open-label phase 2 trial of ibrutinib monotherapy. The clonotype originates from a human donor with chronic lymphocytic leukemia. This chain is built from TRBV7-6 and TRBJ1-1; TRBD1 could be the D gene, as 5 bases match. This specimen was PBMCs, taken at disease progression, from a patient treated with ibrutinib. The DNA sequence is TGTGCCAGCAGCTTTTTTTGGGGCCCGAACACTGAAGCTTTCTTT. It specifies CASSFFWGPNTEAFF. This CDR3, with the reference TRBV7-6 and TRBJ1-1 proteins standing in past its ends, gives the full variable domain GAGVSQSPRYKVTKRGQDVALRCDPISGHVSLYWYRQALGQGPEFLTYFNYEAQQDKSGLPNDRFSAERPEGSISTLTIQRTEQRDSAMYRCASSFFWGPNTEAFFGQGTRLTVV.